Listed here are 8 T cell receptor beta chains from one sample, sequenced in a study of blood T cell repertoires in COVID-19. TCRdb keeps only in-frame clones here, not all; method: immunoSEQ multiplex PCR. The table lists about 240,000 clones, about 82% of them singletons. Sequencing was done on a sample of peripheral blood. Every receptor here comes from a man older than 75 with acute or convalescent COVID-19.

This sequence joins TRBV27 and TRBJ2-5; no firm D call. V lost 3 bases and J 5 bases, leaving 4 bases between the germline ends. From germline, CDR1 is MNHEY and CDR2 SMNVEV (reference sequence). The CDR3 has 11 amino acids. CDR3 DNA: TGTGCCAGCAGTTTTCGGGAGACCCAGTACTTC. It codes for CASSFRETQYF.

The rearrangement uses TRBV6-2 or TRBV6-3 and TRBJ2-2; possibly TRBD2 for D (5 bases). There are 13 residues in the CDR3. CDR1 is MNHEY, CDR2 SVGEGT, per germline. V gave up 6 bases and J gave up 4 bases, with 9 bases separating them. The CDR3 DNA reads TGTGCCAGCAGCCCCCGGGGCACCGGGGAGCTGTTTTTT. Its translation: CASSPRGTGELFF.

The chain carries TRBV9 and TRBJ2-2; 7 nucleotides match TRBD2. The CDR3 consists of 13 residues. Germline V CDR1 and CDR2: SGDLS, YYNGEE. V was clipped by 2 bases and J by 7 bases; unmatched bases: 2. The CDR3 reads CASSVGGSGELFF. CDR3 nucleotide sequence: TGTGCCAGCAGCGTGGGGGGGAGCGGGGAGCTGTTTTTT. Variable domain in full (rest from reference TRBV9 and TRBJ2-2): DSGVTQTPKHLITATGQRVTLRCSPRSGDLSVYWYQQSLDQGLQFLIQYYNGEERAKGNILERFSAQQFPDLHSELNLSSLELGDSALYFCASSVGGSGELFFGEGSRLTVL.

This clone was counted only a few times. The gene calls are TRBV6-6 and TRBJ1-1; D gene unclear. Germline-derived CDR1 and CDR2 are MNHNY and SVGAGI (reference sequence). The CDR3 runs 13 residues. Trimming shortened V by 4 bases and J by 5 bases, and 11 bases separated the two germline ends. The CDR3: CASSFQTGTEAFF. The CDR3, as DNA: TGTGCCAGCAGTTTCCAAACGGGGACTGAAGCTTTCTTT.

The chain links TRBV18 to TRBJ1-1, with 11 bases lining up with TRBD1. Germline trimming cut 3 bases from V and 1 base from J; bases unmatched to any gene: 7. From germline, CDR1 is KGHSH and CDR2 LQKENI. CDR3 length: 17 residues. CDR3 residues: CASSPLGTGGKNTEAFF. The DNA for the CDR3 is TGTGCCAGCTCACCGCTTGGGACAGGGGGGAAGAACACTGAAGCTTTCTTT.

The rearrangement joins TRBV18 to TRBJ1-1; no definite D call. Germline values: CDR1 KGHSH, CDR2 LQKENI. The CDR3 spans 13 residues. Trimming took off 1 base at V and 9 bases at J, with 12 bases between the two ends. CDR3 loop: CASSPRAGFKAFF. The CDR3 nucleotides read TGTGCCAGCTCACCACGCGCAGGCTTCAAAGCTTTCTTT.

This clone appeared a single time. The CDR3 region has the DNA TGTGCCAGCAGCCCACTAAGATGGGGAGATTTGGGAAAGACCCAGTACTTC. Translated: CASSPLRWGDLGKTQYF. The chain couples TRBV11-2 to TRBJ2-5; weak D call: TRBD2 (5 bases). Trimming pared 5 bases from V and 6 bases from J, leaving 25 bases between. Germline V gene data show CDR1 as SGHAT and CDR2 as FQNNGV. This CDR3 has 17 residues.

This chain links TRBV11-3 with TRBJ1-1; a possible D gene is TRBD1 (5 bases). The CDR3 runs to 12 residues. Germline-derived CDR1 and CDR2 are SGHNT and YENEEA. The V end was cut by 4 bases, the J end by 8 bases, with 11 bases between. The CDR3 region has the DNA TGTGCCAGCAGCTGGGGCCAGGGCGAAGCTTTCTTT. This codes for CASSWGQGEAFF.